The source of this T cell receptor (beta chain) is a study of blood T cell repertoires in COVID-19. The length of the CDR3 is 14 residues. Trimming took 3 bases from V and 3 from J, leaving 8 bases between them. Germline V gene data show CDR1 as MNHEY and CDR2 as SMNVEV (reference sequence). The method was immunoSEQ multiplex PCR; TCRdb's version includes in-frame clones alone and lacks a portion of them. The sample includes 150,000 to 200,000 clones, around 83% seen only once; the top ten take around 23%. In terms of age and location, participants ranged from roughly 18 to 90 years and lived in around 22 US areas. Which cohort a participant joined came from the clinical history participants gave.

The TCR originated in a woman aged 40-49 years in a cohort exposed to, infected with or recovered from COVID-19 (not recorded which). Sequenced material: PBMCs or T cells enriched from blood (not recorded which). This rearrangement joins TRBV27 to TRBJ2-2; D is uncertain. CDR3 residues: CASSFGFYTGELFF. CDR3 bases: TGTGCCAGCAGTTTTGGCTTTTACACCGGGGAGCTGTTTTTT.